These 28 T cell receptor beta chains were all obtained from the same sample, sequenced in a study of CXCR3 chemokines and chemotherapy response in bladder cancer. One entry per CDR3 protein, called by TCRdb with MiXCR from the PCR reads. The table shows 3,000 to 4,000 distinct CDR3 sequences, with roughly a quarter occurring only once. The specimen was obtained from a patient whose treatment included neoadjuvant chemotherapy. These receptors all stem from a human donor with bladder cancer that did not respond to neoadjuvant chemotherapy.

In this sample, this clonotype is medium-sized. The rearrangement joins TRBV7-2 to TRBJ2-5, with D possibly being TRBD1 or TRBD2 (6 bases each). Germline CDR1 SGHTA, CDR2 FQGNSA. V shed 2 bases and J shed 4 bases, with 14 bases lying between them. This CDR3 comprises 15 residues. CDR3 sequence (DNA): TGTGCCAGCAGCTTACACGGGGGCTCGGGAGAGACCCAGTACTTC. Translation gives CASSLHGGSGETQYF.

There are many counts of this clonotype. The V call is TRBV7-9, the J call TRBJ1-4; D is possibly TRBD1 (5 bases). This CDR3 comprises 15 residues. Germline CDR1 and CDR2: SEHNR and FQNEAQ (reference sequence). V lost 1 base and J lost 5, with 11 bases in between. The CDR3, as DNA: TGTGCCAGCAGCTTAGTTCTGGGGGAAAATGAAAAACTGTTTTTT. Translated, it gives CASSLVLGENEKLFF.

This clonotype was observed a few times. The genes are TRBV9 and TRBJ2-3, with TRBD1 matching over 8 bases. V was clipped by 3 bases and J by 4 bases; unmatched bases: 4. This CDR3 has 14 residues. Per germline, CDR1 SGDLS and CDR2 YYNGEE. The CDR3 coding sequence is TGTGCCAGCAGCGCCGGACAGGGTCCAGATACGCAGTATTTT. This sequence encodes CASSAGQGPDTQYF.

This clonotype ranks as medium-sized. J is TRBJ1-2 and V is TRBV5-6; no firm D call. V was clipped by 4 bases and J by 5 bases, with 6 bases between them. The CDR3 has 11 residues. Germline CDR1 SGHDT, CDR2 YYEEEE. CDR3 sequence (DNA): TGTGCCAGCAGCAGCGGGTATGGCTACACCTTC. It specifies CASSSGYGYTF.

CDR3 DNA sequence: TGCAGCGTTGATCGGGGAGGCTACACCTTC. This translates into CSVDRGGYTF. This chain uses TRBV29-1 with TRBJ1-2, with D uncertain. The CDR3 has 10 residues. In germline, CDR1 is SQVTM, CDR2 ANQGSEA. The V end lost 3 bases, the J end lost 8 bases, and 7 bases lay between the germline ends. The complete variable domain, with remaining parts taken from reference TRBV29-1 and TRBJ1-2, reads SAVISQKPSRDICQRGTSLTIQCQVDSQVTMMFWYRQQPGQSLTLIATANQGSEATYESGFVIDKFPISRPNLTFSTLTVSNMSPEDSSIYLCSVDRGGYTFGSGTRLTVV.

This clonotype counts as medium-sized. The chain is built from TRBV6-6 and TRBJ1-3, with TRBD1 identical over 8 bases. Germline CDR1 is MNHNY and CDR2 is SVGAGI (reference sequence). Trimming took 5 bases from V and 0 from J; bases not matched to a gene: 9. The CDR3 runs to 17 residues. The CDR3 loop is CASSVWGTGNSGNTIYF. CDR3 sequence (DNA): TGTGCCAGCAGTGTATGGGGGACAGGTAACTCTGGAAACACCATATATTTT.

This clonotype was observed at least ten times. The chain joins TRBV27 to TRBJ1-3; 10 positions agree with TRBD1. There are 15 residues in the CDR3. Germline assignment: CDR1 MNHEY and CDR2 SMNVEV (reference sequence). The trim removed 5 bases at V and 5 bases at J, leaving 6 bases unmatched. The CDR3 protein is CASSTRTGGRNTIYF. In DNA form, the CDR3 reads TGTGCCAGCAGTACTCGGACAGGGGGGAGAAACACCATATATTTT.

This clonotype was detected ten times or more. CDR3 nucleotides: TGTGCCAGCAGCTTATGGACAGGGGGTGGGTTTGAGACCCAGTACTTC. Encoded protein: CASSLWTGGGFETQYF. The chain has TRBV13 and TRBJ2-5, with 10 bases that match TRBD1. This CDR3 contains 16 residues. From germline, CDR1 is PRHDT and CDR2 FYEKMQ (reference sequence). The junction had 8 bases not matched to a gene; V was cut back by 2 bases and J by 5 bases.

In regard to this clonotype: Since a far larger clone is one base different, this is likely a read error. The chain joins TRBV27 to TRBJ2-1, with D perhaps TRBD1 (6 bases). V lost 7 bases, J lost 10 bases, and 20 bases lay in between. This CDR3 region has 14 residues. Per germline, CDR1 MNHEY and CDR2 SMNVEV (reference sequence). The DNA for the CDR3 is TGTGCCAGCACCCCATCGACAGGATACTACGAGCAGTTCTTC. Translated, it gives CASTPSTGYYEQFF.

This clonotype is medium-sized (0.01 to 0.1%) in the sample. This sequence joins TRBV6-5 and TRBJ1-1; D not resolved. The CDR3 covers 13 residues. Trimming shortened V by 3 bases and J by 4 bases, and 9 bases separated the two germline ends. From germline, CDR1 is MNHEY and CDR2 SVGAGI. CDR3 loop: CASSYAAITEAFF. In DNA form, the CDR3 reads TGTGCCAGCAGTTATGCAGCAATCACTGAAGCTTTCTTT.

The CDR3 sequence is CASSFPPPTPNTEAFF. In DNA form, the CDR3 reads TGTGCCAGCAGTTTCCCCCCCCCTACGCCGAACACTGAAGCTTTCTTT. The V call is TRBV6-6, the J call TRBJ1-1; D remains unclear. Germline loops: CDR1 MNHNY, CDR2 SVGAGI (reference sequence). CDR3 length: 16 amino acids. Trimming took 4 bases from V and 1 from J, leaving 16 bases between them.

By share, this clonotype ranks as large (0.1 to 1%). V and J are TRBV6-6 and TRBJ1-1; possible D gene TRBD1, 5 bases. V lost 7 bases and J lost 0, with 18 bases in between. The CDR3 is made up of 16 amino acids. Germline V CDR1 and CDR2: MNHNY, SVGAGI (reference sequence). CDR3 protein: CASKNPGPDMNTEAFF. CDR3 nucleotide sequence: TGTGCCAGCAAAAACCCCGGCCCGGACATGAACACTGAAGCTTTCTTT.

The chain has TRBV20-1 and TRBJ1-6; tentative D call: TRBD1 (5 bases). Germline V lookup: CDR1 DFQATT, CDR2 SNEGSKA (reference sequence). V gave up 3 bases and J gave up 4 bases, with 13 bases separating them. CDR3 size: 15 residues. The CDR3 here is CSASPPGGYNSPLHF. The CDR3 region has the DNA TGCAGTGCTAGCCCCCCTGGGGGGTATAATTCACCCCTCCACTTT.

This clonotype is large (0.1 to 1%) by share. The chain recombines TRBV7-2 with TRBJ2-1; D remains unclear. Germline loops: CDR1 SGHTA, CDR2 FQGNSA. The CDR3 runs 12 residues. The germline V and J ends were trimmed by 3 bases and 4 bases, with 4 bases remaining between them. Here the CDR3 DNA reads TGTGCCAGCAGCTTTAAATACAATGAGCAGTTCTTC. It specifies CASSFKYNEQFF.

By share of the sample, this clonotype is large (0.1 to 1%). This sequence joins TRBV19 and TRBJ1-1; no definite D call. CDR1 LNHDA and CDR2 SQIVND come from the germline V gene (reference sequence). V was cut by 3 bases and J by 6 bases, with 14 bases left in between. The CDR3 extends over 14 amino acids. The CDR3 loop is CASSIGSGSAEAFF. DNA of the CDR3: TGTGCCAGTAGTATTGGATCGGGGTCTGCTGAAGCTTTCTTT.

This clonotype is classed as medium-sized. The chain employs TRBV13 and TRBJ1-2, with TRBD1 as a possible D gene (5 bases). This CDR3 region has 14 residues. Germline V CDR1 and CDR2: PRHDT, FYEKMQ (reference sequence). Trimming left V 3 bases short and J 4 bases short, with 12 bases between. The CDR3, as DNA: TGTGCCAGCAGCTTGTCTGGGGGGGTCTATGGCTACACCTTC. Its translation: CASSLSGGVYGYTF.

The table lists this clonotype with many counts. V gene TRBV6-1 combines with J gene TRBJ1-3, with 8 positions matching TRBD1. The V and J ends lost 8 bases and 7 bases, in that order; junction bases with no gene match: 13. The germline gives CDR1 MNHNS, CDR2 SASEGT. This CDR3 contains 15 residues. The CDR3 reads CASAQGQGTLNTIYF. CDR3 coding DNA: TGTGCCAGCGCACAAGGACAGGGTACTTTGAACACCATATATTTT.

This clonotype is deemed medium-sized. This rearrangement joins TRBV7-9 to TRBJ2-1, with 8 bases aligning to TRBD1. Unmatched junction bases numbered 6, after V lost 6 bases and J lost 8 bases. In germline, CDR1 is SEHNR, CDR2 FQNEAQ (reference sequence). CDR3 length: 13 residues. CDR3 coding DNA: TGTGCCAGCAGACTGACAGGGGTGGATGAGCAGTTCTTC. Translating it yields CASRLTGVDEQFF.

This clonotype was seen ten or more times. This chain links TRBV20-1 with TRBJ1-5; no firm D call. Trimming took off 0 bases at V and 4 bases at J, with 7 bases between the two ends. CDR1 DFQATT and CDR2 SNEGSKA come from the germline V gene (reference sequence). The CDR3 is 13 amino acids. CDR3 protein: CSARDWSNQPQHF. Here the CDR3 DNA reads TGCAGTGCTAGAGATTGGAGTAATCAGCCCCAGCATTTT.

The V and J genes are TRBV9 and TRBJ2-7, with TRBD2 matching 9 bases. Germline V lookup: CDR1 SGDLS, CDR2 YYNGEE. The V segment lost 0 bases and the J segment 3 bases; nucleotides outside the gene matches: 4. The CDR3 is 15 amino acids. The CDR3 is CASSVVGGGGYEQYF. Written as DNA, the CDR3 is TGTGCCAGCAGCGTAGTTGGCGGGGGGGGCTACGAGCAGTACTTC.

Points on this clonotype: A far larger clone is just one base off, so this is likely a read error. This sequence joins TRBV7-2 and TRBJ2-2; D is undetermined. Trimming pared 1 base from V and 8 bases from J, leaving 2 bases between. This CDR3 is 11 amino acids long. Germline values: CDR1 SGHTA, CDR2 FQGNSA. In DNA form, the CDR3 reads TGTACCAGCAGCTTAGAGGGGGAGCTGTTTTTT. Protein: CTSSLEGELFF.

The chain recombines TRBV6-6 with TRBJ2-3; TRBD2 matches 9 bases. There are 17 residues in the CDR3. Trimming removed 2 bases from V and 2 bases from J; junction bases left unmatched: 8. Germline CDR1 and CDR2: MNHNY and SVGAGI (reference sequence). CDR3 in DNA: TGTGCCAGCAGTTACCCGACCGCGGGGGGGGCCACAGATACGCAGTATTTT. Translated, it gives CASSYPTAGGATDTQYF.

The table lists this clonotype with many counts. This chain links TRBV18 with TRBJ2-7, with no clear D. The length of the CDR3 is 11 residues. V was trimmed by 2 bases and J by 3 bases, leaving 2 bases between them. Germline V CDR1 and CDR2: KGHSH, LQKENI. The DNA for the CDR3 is TGTGCCAGCTCACCAGGCTACGAGCAGTACTTC. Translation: CASSPGYEQYF.

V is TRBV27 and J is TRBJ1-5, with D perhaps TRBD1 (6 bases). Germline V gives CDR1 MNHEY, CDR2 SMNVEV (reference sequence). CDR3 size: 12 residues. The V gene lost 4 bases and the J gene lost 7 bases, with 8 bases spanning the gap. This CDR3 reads CASSSGEQPQHF. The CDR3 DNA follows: TGTGCCAGCAGTTCAGGGGAGCAGCCCCAGCATTTT.

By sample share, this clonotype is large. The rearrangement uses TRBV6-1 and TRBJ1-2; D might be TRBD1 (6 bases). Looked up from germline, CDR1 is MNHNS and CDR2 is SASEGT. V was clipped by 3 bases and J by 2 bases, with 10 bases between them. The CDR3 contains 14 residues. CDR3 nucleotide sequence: TGTGCCAGCAGTGAGAGGCAGGGGAACTATGGCTACACCTTC. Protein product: CASSERQGNYGYTF.

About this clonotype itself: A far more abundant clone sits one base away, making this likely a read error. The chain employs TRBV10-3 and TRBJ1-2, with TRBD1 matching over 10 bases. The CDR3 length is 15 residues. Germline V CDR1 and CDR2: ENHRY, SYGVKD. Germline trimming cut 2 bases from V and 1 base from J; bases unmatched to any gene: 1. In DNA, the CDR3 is TGTGCCATCAGTGAGGGACAGGGGGGTAACTATGGCTACACCTTC. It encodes CAISEGQGGNYGYTF.

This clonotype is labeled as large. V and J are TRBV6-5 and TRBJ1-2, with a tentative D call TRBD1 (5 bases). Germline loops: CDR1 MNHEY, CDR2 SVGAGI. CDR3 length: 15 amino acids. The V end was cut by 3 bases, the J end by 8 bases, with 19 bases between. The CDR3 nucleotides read TGTGCCAGCAGTTATGCCCCTGGGATGGAGGGGGGCTACACCTTC. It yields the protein CASSYAPGMEGGYTF.

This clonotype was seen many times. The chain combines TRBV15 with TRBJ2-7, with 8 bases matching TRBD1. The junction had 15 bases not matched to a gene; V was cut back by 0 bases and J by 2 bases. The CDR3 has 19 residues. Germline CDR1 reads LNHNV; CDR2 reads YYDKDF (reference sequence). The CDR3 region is CATSRDHGTGVLPTYEQYF. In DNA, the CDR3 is TGTGCCACCAGCAGAGACCACGGGACAGGCGTATTACCCACCTACGAGCAGTACTTC.